The following is a TCR beta chain sequence with its context. V lost 3 bases, J lost 3 bases, and 6 bases lay in between. Germline V gene data show CDR1 as DFQATT and CDR2 as SNEGSKA (reference sequence). This CDR3 has 11 amino acids. Here immunoSEQ multiplex PCR was the method, and the copy in TCRdb shows in-frame clones only, minus some. The repertoire holds tens of thousands of clones, with approximately 90% as singletons. This record comes from a study of T cell changes during pregnancy in multiple sclerosis. The sequenced sample was CD4+ T cells from peripheral blood mononuclear cells, obtained in the second trimester of pregnancy. The clonotype originates from a female donor in good health, enrolled as a control in a pregnancy study. The rearrangement joins TRBV20-1 to TRBJ2-7, with D uncertain. CDR3 protein: CSASSSYEQYF. CDR3 DNA sequence: TGCAGTGCTAGTAGTAGCTACGAGCAGTACTTC.